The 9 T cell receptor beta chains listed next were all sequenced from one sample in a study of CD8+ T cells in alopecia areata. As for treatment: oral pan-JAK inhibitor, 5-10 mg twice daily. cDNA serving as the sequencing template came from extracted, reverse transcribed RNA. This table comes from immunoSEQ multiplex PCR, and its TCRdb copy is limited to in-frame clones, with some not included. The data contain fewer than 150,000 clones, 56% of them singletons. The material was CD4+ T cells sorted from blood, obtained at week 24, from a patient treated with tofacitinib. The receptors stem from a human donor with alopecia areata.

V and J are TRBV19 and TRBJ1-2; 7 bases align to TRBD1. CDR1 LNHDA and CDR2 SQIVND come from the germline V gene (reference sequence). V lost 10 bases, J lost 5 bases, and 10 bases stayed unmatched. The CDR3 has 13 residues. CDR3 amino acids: CATHGQERYGYTF. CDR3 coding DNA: TGTGCCACCCACGGACAGGAACGGTATGGCTACACCTTC.

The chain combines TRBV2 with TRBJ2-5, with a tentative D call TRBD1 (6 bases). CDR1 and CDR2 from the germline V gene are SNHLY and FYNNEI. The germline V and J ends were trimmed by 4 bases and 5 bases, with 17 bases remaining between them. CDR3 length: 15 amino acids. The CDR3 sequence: CASSVMGARGETQYF. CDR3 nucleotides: TGTGCCAGCAGTGTAATGGGGGCGCGTGGTGAGACCCAGTACTTC.

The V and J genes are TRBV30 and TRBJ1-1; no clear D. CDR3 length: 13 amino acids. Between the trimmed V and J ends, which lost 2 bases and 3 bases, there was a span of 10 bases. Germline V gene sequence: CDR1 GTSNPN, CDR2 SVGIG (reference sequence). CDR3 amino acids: CAWSNMGHTEAFF. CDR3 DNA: TGTGCCTGGAGTAATATGGGTCACACTGAAGCTTTCTTT.

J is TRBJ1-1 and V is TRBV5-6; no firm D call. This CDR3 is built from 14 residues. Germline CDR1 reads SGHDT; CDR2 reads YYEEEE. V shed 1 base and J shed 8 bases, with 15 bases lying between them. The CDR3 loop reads CASSLWFSAAEAFF. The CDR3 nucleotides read TGTGCCAGCAGCTTGTGGTTCTCGGCAGCCGAAGCTTTCTTT.

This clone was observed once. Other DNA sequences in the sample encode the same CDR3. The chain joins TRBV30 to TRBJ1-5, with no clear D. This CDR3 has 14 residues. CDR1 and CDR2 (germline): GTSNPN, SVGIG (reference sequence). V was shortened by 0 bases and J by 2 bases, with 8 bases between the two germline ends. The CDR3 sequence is CAWSVGGGNQPQHF. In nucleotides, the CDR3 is TGTGCCTGGAGTGTGGGCGGAGGCAATCAGCCCCAGCATTTT.

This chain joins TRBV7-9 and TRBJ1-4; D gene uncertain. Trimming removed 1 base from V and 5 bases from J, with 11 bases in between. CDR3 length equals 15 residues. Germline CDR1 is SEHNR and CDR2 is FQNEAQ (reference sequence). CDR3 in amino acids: CASSLGTASNEKLFF. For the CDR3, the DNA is TGTGCCAGCAGCTTAGGGACGGCGTCGAATGAAAAACTGTTTTTT.

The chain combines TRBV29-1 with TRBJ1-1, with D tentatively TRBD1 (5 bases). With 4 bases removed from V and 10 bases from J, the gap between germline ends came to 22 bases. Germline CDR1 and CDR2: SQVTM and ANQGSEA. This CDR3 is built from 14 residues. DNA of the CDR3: TGCAGCGTTGGCGAGACCCCCGGCGGGGGGAGAGCTTTCTTT. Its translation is CSVGETPGGGRAFF.

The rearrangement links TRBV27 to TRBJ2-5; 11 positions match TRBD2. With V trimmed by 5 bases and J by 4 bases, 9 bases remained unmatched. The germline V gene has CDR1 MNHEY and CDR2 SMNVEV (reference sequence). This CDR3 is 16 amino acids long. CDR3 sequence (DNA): TGTGCCAGCAGTCTCTCGTTAGCGGGGGGGCGAGAGACCCAGTACTTC. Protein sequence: CASSLSLAGGRETQYF.

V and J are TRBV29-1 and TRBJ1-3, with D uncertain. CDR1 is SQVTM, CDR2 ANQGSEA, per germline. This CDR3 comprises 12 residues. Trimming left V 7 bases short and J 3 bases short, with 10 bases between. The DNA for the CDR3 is TGCAGCGCGAACTTGAATGGAAACACCATATATTTT. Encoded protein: CSANLNGNTIYF.